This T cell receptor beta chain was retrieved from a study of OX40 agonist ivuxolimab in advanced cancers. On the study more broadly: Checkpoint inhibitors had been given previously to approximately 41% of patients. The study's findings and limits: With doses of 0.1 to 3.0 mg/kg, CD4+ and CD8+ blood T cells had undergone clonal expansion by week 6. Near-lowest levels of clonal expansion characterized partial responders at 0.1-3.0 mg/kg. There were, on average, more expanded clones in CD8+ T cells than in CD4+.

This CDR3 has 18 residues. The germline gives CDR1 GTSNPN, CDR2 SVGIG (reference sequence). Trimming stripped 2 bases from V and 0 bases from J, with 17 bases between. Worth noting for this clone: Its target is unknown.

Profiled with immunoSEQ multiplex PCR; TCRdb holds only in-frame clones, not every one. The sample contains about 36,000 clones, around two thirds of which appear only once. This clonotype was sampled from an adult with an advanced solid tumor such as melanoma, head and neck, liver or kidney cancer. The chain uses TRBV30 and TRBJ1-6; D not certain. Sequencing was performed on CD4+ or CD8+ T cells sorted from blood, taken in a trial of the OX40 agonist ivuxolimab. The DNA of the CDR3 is TGTGCCTGGAGTTCGGGCGGGAGCATCCACTCCTATAATTCACCCCTCCACTTT. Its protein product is CAWSSGGSIHSYNSPLHF.